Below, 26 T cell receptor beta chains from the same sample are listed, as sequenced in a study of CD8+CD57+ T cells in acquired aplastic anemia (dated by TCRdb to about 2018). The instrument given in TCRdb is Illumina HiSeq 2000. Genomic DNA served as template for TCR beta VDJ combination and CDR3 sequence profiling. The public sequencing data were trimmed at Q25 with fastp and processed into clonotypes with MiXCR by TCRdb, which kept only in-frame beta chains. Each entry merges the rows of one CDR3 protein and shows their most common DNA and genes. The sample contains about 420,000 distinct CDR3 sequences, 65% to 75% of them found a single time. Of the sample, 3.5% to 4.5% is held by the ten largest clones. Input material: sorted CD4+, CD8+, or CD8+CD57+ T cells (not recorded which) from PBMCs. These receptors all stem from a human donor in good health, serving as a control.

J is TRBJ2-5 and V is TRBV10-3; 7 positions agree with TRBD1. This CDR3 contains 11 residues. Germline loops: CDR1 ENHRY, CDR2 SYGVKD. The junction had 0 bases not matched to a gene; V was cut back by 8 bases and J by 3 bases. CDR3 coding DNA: TGTGCCATCGGGACAGAAGAGACCCAGTACTTC. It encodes CAIGTEETQYF.

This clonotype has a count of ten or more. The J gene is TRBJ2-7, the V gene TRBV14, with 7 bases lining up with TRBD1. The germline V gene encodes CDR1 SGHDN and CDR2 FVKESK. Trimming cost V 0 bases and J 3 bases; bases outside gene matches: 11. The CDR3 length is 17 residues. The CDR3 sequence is CASSQDRGHFRVYEQYF. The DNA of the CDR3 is TGTGCCAGCAGCCAAGATAGGGGGCATTTTCGTGTCTACGAGCAGTACTTC.

CDR3 sequence (DNA): TGTGCCAGCTCACCAATAAGGGACGCCCGGAACACCATATATTTT. Translated, it gives CASSPIRDARNTIYF. The chain couples TRBV18 to TRBJ1-3; possible D gene TRBD1, 5 bases. In germline, CDR1 is KGHSH, CDR2 LQKENI. CDR3 size: 15 residues. V dropped 2 bases and J dropped 7 bases, with 15 bases sitting between them. Variable domain in full (rest from reference TRBV18 and TRBJ1-3): NAGVMQNPRHLVRRRGQEARLRCSPMKGHSHVYWYRQLPEEGLKFMVYLQKENIIDESGMPKERFSAEFPKEGPSILRIQQVVRGDSAAYFCASSPIRDARNTIYFGEGSWLTVV.

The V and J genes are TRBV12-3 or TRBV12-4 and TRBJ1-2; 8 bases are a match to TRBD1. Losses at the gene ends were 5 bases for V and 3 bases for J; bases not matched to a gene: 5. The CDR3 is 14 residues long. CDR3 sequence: CASSMGQAYYGYTF. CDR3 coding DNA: TGTGCCAGCAGTATGGGACAGGCCTACTATGGCTACACCTTC.

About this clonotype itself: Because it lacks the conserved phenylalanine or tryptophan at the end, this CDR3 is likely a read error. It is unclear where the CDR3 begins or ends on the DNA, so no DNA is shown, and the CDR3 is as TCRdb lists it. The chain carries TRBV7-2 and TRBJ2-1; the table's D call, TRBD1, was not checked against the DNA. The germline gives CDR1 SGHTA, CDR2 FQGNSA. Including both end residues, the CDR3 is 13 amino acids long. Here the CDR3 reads CASSKSTPANTGE.

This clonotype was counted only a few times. In DNA, the CDR3 is TGTGCCACCAGCGATAGCGGGAGGGCCGAAGAGCAGTTCTTC. This encodes CATSDSGRAEEQFF. The chain has TRBV15 and TRBJ2-1, with 11 bases aligning to TRBD2. The CDR3 contains 14 residues. Germline V CDR1 and CDR2: LNHNV, YYDKDF (reference sequence). Losses at the gene ends were 5 bases for V and 10 bases for J; bases not matched to a gene: 7.

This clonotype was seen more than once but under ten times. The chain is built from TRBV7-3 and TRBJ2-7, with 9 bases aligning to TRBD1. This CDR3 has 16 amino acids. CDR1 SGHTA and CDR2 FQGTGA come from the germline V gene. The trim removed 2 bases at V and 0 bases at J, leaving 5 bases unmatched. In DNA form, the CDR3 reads TGTGCCAGCAGCTTACTGGGGGGACAGGGCTCCTACGAGCAGTACTTC. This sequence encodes CASSLLGGQGSYEQYF.

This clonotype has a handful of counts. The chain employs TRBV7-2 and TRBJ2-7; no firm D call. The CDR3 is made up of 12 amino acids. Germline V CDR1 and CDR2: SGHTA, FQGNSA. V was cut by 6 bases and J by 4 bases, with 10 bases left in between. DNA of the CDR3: TGTGCCAGCAGTTTATCGGGTTACGAGCAGTACTTC. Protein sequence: CASSLSGYEQYF.

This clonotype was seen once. CDR3 DNA: TGTGCCAGCAGGGTTAACACGGCGGGAAACACCATATATTTT. This codes for CASRVNTAGNTIYF. The chain links TRBV11-2 to TRBJ1-3, with D unclear. This CDR3 has 14 amino acids. The V end was cut by 6 bases, the J end by 4 bases, with 13 bases between. The germline gives CDR1 SGHAT, CDR2 FQNNGV.

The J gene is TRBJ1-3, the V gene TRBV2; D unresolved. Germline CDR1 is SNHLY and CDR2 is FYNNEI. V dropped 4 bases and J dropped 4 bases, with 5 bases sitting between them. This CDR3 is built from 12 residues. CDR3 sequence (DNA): TGTGCCAGCAGTGCCCAGGGAAACACCATATATTTT. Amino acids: CASSAQGNTIYF.

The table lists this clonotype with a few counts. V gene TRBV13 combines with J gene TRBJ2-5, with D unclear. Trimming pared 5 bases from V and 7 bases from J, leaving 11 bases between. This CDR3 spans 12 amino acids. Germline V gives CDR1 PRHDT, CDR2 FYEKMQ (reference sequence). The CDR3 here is CASSIRPGTQYF. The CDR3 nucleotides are TGTGCCAGCAGCATACGTCCAGGGACCCAGTACTTC.

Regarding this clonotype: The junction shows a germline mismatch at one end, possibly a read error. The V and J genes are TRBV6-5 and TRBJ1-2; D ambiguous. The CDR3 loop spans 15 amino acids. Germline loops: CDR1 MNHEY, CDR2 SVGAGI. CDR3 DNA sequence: TGCGCCAGCAGGCAAGCGACCGGAGGAAACTATGGCTACACCTTC. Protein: CASRQATGGNYGYTF.

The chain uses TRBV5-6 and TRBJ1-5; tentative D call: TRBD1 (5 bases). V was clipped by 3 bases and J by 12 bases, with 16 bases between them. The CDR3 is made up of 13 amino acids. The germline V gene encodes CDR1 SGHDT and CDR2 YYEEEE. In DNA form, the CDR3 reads TGTGCCAGCAGCTCGGGCAGGGTGTGGTTCCAGCATTTT. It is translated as CASSSGRVWFQHF.

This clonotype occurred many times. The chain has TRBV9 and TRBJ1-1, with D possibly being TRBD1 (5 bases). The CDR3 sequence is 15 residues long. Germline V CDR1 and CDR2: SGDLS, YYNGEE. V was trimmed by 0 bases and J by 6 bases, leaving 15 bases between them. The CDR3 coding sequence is TGTGCCAGCAGCGTAGTTGGGCATGGGGGGGCTGAAGCTTTCTTT. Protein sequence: CASSVVGHGGAEAFF.

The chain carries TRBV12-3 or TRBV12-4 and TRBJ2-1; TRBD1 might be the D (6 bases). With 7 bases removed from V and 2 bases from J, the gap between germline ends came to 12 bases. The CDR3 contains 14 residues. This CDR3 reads CASTNGTTYNEQFF. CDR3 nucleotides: TGTGCCAGCACTAACGGGACAACCTACAATGAGCAGTTCTTC.

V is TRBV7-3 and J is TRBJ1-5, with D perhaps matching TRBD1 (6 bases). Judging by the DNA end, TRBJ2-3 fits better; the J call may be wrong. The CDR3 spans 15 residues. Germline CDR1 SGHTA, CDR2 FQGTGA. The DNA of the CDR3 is TGTGCCACCAGAACAAAAAAGGGGGACAACGGGGCCCAGTATTTT. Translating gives CATRTKKGDNGAQYF.

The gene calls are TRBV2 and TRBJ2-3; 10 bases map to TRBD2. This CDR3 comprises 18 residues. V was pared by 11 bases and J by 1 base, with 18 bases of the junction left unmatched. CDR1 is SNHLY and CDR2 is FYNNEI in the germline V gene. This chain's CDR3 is CAAEGTEVLAGGTDTQYF. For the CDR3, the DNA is TGTGCCGCAGAGGGGACGGAGGTTCTAGCGGGAGGCACAGATACGCAGTATTTT.

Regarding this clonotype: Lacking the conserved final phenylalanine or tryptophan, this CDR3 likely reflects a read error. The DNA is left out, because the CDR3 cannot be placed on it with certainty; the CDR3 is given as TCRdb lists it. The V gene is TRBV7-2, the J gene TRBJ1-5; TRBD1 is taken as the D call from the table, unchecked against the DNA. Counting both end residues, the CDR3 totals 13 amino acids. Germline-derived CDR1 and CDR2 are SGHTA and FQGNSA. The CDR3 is CASSPGRTSDNQY.

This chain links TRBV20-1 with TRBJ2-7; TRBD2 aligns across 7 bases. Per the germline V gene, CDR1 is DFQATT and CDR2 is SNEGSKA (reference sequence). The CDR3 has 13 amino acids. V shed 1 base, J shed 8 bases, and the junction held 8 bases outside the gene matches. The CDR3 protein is CSARGRGSGKQYF. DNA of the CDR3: TGCAGTGCTAGAGGGCGGGGGTCAGGCAAGCAGTACTTC.

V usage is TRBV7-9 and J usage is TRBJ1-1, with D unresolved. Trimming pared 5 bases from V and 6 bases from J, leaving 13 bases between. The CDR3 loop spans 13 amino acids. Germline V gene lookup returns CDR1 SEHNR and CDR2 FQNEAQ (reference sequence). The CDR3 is CASSQAATSEAFF. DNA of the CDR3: TGTGCCAGCAGCCAAGCGGCCACCTCTGAAGCTTTCTTT.

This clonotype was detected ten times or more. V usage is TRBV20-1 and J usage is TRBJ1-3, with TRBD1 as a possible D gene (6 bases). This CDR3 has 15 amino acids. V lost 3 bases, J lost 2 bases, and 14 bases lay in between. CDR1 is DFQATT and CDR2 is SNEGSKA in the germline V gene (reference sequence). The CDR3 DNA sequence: TGCAGTGCTAGTCCGGTCACAGGGCCTGGAAACACCATATATTTT. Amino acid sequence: CSASPVTGPGNTIYF.

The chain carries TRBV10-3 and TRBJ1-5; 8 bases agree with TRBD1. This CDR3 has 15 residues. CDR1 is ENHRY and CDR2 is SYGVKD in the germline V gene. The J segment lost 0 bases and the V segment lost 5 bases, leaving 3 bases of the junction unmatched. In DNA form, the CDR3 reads TGTGCCATCAGTCAACAGGGGGGTAGCAATCAGCCCCAGCATTTT. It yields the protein CAISQQGGSNQPQHF.

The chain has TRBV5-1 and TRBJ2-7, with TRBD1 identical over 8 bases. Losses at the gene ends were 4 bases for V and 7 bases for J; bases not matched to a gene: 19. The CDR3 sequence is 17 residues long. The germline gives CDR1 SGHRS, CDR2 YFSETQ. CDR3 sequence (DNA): TGCGCCAGCAGCCCGACTCCGCAGGGGGCTAACACCGGGGAGCAGTACTTC. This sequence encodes CASSPTPQGANTGEQYF. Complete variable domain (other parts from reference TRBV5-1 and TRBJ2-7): KAGVTQTPRYLIKTRGQQVTLSCSPISGHRSVSWYQQTPGQGLQFLFEYFSETQRNKGNFPGRFSGRQFSNSRSEMNVSTLELGDSALYLCASSPTPQGANTGEQYFGPGTRLTVT.

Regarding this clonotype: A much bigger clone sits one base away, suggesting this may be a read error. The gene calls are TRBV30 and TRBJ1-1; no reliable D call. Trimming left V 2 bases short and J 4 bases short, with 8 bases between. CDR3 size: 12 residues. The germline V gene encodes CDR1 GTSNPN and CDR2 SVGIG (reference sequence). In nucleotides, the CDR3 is TGTGCCTGGAGTACCCGGGGCACTGAAGCTTTCTTT. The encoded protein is CAWSTRGTEAFF.

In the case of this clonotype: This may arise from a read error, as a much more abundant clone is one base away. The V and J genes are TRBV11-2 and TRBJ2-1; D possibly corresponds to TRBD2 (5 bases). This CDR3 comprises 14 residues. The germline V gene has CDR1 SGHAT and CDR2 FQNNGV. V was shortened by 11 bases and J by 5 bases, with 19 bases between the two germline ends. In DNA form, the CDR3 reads TGTGCCTGGACCTCAGGACTGGCGAACAATGAGCAGTTCTTC. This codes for CAWTSGLANNEQFF.

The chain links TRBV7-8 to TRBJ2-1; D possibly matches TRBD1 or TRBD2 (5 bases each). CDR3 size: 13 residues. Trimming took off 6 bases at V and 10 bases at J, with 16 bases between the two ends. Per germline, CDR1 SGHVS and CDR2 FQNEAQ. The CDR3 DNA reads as TGTGCCAGCAGAATCCCCGAGAGGGGCGAGCAGTTCTTC. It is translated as CASRIPERGEQFF.